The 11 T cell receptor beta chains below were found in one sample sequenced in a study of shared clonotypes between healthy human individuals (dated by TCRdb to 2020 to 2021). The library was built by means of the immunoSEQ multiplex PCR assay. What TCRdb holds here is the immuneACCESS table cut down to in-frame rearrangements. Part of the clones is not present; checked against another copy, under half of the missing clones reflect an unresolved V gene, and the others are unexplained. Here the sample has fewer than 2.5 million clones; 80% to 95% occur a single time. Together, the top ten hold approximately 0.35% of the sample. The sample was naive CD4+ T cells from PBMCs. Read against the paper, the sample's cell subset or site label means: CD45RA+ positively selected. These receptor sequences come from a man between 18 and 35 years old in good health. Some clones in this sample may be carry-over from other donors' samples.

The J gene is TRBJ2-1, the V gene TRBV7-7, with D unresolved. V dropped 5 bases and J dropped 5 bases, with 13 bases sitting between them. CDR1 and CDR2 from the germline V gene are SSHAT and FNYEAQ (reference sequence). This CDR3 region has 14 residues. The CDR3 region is CASSPGRADNEQFF. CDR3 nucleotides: TGTGCCAGCAGCCCCGGCCGGGCGGACAATGAGCAGTTCTTC. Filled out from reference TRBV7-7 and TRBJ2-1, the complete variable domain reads GAGVSQSPRYKVTKRGQDVTLRCDPISSHATLYWYQQALGQGPEFLTYFNYEAQPDKSGLPSDRFSAERPEGSISTLTIQRTEQRDSAMYRCASSPGRADNEQFFGPGTRLTVL.

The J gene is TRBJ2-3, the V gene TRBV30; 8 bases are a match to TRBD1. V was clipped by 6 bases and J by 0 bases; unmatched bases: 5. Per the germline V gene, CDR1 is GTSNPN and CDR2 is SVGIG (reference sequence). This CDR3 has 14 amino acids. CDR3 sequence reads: CACRTGLSTDTQYF. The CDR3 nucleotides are TGTGCCTGCAGGACAGGGTTAAGCACAGATACGCAGTATTTT.

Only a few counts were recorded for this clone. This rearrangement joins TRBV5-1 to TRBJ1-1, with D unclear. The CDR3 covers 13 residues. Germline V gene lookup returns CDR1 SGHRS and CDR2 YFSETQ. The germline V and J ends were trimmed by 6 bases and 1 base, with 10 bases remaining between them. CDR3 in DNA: TGCGCCAGCACCATAGACTGGAACACTGAAGCTTTCTTT. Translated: CASTIDWNTEAFF.

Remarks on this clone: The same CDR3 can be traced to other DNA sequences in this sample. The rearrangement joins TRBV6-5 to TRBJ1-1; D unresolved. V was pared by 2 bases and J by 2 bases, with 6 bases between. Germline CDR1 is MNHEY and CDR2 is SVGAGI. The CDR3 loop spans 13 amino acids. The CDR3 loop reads CASSYGPNTEAFF. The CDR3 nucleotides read TGTGCCAGCAGTTACGGCCCTAACACTGAAGCTTTCTTT.

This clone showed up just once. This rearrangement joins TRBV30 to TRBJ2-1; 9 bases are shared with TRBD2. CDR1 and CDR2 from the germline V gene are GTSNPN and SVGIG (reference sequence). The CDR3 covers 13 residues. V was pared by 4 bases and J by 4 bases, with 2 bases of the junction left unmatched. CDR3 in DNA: TGTGCCTGGACTAGCGGGATGTACAATGAGCAGTTCTTC. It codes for CAWTSGMYNEQFF.

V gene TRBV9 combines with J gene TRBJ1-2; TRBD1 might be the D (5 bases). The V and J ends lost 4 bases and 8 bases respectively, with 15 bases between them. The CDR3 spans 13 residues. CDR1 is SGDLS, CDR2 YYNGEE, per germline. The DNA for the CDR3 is TGTGCCAGCAGCCCGTCCCTAGGGGACGGCTACACCTTC. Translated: CASSPSLGDGYTF.

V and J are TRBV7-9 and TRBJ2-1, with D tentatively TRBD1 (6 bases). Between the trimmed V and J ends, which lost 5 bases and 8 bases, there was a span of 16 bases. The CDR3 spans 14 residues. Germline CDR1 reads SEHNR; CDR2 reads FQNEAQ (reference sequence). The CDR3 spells CASSPQGTPDEQFF. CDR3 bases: TGTGCCAGCAGCCCGCAGGGGACCCCCGATGAGCAGTTCTTC.

CDR3 bases: TGTGCCAGCAGTCCAACGGGACTAGCGGGATGGGAGGCGAAGTATTTT. It codes for CASSPTGLAGWEAKYF. V usage is TRBV27 and J usage is TRBJ2-3, with 13 bases fitting TRBD2. The germline V gene encodes CDR1 MNHEY and CDR2 SMNVEV (reference sequence). After removal of 5 bases from V and 13 bases from J, the junction contained 15 bases not matched to a gene. This CDR3 has 16 amino acids.

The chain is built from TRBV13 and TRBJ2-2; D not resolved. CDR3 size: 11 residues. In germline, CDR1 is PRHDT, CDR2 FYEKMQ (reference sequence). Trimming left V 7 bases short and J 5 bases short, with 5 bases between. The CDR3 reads CASTRTGELFF. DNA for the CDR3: TGTGCCAGCACCCGAACCGGGGAGCTGTTTTTT.

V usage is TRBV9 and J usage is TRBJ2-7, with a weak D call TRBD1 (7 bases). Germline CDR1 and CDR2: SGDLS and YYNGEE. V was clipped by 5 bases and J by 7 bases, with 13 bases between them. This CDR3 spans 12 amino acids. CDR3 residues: CASSDAGGEQYF. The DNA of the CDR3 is TGTGCCAGCAGTGACGCAGGGGGGGAGCAGTACTTC.

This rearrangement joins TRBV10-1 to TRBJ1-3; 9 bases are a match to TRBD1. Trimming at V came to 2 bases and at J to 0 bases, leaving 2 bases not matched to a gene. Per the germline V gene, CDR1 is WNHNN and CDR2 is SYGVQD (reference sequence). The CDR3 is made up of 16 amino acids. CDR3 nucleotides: TGCGCCAGCAGTGAGACAGGGGGCGACTCTGGAAACACCATATATTTT. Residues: CASSETGGDSGNTIYF.